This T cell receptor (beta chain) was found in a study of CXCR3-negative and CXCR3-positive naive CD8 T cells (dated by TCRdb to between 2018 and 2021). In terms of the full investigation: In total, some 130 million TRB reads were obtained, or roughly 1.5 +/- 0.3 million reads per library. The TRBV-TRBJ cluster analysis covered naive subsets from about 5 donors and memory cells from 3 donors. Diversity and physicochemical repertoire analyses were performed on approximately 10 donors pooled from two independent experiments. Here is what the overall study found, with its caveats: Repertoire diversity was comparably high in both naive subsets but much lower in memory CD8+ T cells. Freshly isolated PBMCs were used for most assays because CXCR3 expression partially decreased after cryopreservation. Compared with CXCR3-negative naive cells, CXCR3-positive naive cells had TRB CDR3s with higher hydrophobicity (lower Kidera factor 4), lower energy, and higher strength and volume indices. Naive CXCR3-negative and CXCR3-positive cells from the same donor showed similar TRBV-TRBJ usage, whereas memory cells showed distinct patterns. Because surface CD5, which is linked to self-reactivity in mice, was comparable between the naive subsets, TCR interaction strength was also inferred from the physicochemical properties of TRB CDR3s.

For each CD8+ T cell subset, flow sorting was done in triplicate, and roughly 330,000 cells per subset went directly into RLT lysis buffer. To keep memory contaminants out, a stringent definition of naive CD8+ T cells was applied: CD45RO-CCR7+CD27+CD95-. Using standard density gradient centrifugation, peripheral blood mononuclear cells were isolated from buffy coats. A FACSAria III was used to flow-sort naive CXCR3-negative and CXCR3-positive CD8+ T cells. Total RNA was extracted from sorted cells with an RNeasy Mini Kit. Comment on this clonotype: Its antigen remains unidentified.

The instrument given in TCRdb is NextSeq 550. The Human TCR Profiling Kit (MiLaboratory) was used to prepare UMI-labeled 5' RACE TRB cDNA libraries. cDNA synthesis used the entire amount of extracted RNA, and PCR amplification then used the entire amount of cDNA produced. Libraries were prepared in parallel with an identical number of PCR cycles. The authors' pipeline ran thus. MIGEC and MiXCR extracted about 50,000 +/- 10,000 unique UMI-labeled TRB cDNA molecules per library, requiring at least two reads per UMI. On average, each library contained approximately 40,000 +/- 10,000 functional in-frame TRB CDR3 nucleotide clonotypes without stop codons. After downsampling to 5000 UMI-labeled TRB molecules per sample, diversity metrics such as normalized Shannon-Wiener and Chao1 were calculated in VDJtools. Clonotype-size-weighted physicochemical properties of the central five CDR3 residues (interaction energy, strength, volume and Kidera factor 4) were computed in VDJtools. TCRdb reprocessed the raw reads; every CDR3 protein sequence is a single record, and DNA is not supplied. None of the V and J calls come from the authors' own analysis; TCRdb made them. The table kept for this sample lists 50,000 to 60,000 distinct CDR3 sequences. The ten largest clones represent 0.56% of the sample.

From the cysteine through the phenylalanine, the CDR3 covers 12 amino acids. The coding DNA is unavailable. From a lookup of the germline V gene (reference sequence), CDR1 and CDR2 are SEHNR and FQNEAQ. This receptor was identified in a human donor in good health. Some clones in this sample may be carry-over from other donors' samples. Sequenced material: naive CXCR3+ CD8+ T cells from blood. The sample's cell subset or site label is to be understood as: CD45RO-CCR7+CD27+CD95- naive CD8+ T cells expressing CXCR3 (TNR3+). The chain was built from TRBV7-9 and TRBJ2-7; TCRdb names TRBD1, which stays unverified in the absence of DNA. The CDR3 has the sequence CASSDRGYEQYF.